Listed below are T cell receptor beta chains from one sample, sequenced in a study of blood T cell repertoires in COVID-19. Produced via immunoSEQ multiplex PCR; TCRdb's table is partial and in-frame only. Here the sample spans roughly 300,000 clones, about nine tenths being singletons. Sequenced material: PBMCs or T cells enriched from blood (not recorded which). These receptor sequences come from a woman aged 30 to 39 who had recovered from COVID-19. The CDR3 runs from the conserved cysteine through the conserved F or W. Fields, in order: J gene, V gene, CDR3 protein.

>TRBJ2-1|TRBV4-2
CASSPRLAGGYNEQFF
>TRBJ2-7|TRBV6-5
CASSLPSQGEQYF
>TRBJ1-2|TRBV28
CASSFTGHPGYTF
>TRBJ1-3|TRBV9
CASSVAAGVTSSGNTIYF
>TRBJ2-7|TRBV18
CASSHRESSLYEQYF
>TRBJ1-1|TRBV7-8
CASSLRSGVNTEAFF
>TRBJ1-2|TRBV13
CASSSTGEPYGYTF
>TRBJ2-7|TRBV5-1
CASSQPGLAGEREQYF
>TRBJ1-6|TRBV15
CATSRRTGTGGSPLHF
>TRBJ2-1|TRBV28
CASSLREGLAGGPRIDEQFF